The entry below gives a single T cell receptor (beta chain) sequence along with its context. Its antigen remains unknown. The data are from a study of siplizumab effects on memory and regulatory T cells. Study results and caveats: Roughly 80-95% of proliferating CD4+ or CD8+ clones lacked a naive or memory phenotype that could be assigned. Proliferating Tregs from siplizumab cultures lacked functional confirmation of suppression.

The CDR3 loop spans 15 amino acids. V lost 3 bases and J 1 base, leaving 7 bases between the germline ends. Germline-derived CDR1 and CDR2 are SGHTA and FQGTGA. Some clones are missing from TCRdb's copy, which holds only in-frame ones; the method was immunoSEQ multiplex PCR. The sample yields more than 85,000 clones, 75% to 95% seen once. The sequencing sample was made of CD4+ T cells sorted from blood. This TCR was recovered from a human donor in good health. Some clones in this sample may be carry-over from other donors' samples. The chain has TRBV7-3 and TRBJ2-6, with D possibly matching TRBD2 (5 bases). The CDR3 nucleotides read TGTGCCAGCAGCTTCCCGGGGTCTGGGGCCAACGTCCTGACTTTC. Its protein product is CASSFPGSGANVLTF.